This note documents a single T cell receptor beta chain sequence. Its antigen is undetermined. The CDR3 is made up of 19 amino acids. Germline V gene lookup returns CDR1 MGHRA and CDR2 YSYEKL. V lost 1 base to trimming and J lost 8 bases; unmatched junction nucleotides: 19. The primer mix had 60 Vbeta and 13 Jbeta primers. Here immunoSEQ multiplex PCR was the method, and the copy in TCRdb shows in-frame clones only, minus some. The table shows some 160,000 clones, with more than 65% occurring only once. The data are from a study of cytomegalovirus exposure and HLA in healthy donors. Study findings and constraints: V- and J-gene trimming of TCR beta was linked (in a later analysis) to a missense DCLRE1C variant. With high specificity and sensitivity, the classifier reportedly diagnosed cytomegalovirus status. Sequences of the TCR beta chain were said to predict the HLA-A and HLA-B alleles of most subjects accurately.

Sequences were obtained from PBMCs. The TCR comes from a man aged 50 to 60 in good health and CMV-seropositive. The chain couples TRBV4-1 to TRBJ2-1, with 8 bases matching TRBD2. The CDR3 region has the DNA TGCGCCAGCAGCCAAGTCCCACCATCGGTAGCGGGACAAGGCGATGAGCAGTTCTTC. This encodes CASSQVPPSVAGQGDEQFF.